The 24 T cell receptor beta chains in this list originate from one sample, sequenced in a study of T cells in tuberculosis. Time point given: new active TB diagnosis, blood taken before or within 7 days of starting treatment. The table came from immunoSEQ multiplex PCR; TCRdb's copy has only in-frame clones and leaves some out. Altogether 30,000 to 35,000 clones are present, roughly nine tenths being singletons, with the ten largest covering 5.4%. Source: PBMCs, taken at tuberculosis diagnosis. Source of these receptors: an adult with tuberculosis.

This clone has only a few counts. CDR3 coding DNA: TGTGCCTGGCCGACACCGTATGGCTACACCTTC. Protein sequence: CAWPTPYGYTF. The chain recombines TRBV30 with TRBJ1-2; no firm D call. Trimming pared 5 bases from V and 5 bases from J, leaving 9 bases between. This CDR3 contains 11 residues. Germline V gene data show CDR1 as GTSNPN and CDR2 as SVGIG (reference sequence).

The V and J genes are TRBV5-1 and TRBJ2-7; TRBD2 might be the D (6 bases). The CDR3 is 14 residues long. V was trimmed by 7 bases and J by 6 bases, leaving 20 bases between them. Germline assignment: CDR1 SGHRS and CDR2 YFSETQ. The CDR3 loop reads CASSPRGVKGEQYF. The CDR3 bases are TGCGCCAGCTCCCCGCGGGGAGTAAAAGGCGAGCAGTACTTC.

Sample share makes this clone medium-sized. The genes are TRBV6-5 and TRBJ2-3; TRBD2 aligns across 11 bases. The CDR3 length is 15 residues. Germline values: CDR1 MNHEY, CDR2 SVGAGI. J gave up 1 base and V 6 bases, and 3 bases lay outside the gene matches. The CDR3, as DNA: TGTGCCAGCAGAGCGGGACTAGCGGGCACAGATACGCAGTATTTT. This gives the protein CASRAGLAGTDTQYF.

The chain is built from TRBV28 and TRBJ2-7; 10 nucleotides line up with TRBD1. The germline gives CDR1 MDHEN, CDR2 SYDVKM. V lost 5 bases to trimming and J lost 1 base; unmatched junction nucleotides: 20. The CDR3 runs 20 residues. The CDR3 DNA is TGTGCCAGCAGTCGAGGATGGATCCTGGGACAGGGGACTATATCCTACGAGCAGTACTTC. Amino acids: CASSRGWILGQGTISYEQYF.

The V and J genes are TRBV15 and TRBJ2-1, with 8 bases fitting TRBD2. The CDR3 length is 19 residues. Germline lookup yields CDR1 LNHNV and CDR2 YYDKDF (reference sequence). J gave up 8 bases and V 0 bases, and 18 bases lay outside the gene matches. CDR3 DNA sequence: TGTGCCACCAGCAGAGATTACTCTCTGGGCAGCGGGAGTCTGGATGAGCAGTTCTTC. Translated, it gives CATSRDYSLGSGSLDEQFF.

The genes are TRBV25-1 and TRBJ2-3, with D maybe TRBD2 (5 bases). Germline V CDR1 and CDR2: MGHDK, SYGVNS. The V end lost 3 bases, the J end lost 2 bases, and 12 bases lay between the germline ends. This CDR3 has 15 residues. The chain's CDR3 is CASSEGSGVTDTQYF. CDR3 in DNA: TGTGCCAGCAGTGAGGGCAGCGGAGTCACAGATACGCAGTATTTT. The whole variable domain, remainder taken from reference TRBV25-1 and TRBJ2-3, is EADIYQTPRYLVIGTGKKITLECSQTMGHDKMYWYQQDPGMELHLIHYSYGVNSTEKGDLSSESTVSRIRTEHFPLTLESARPSHTSQYLCASSEGSGVTDTQYFGPGTRLTVL.

This clone occurred a few times. The chain is built from TRBV4-3 and TRBJ1-1, with D tentatively TRBD1 (6 bases). V lost 1 base, J lost 7 bases, and 13 bases lay in between. Per the germline V gene, CDR1 is LGHNA and CDR2 is YSLEER. The CDR3 runs to 14 residues. The CDR3 loop is CASSQAAGGVEAFF. The CDR3 nucleotides read TGCGCCAGCAGCCAAGCAGCGGGGGGCGTTGAAGCTTTCTTT.

The chain recombines TRBV5-6 with TRBJ2-1; D is possibly TRBD1 (6 bases). V shed 0 bases and J shed 8 bases, with 9 bases lying between them. The CDR3 length is 13 residues. The germline V gene has CDR1 SGHDT and CDR2 YYEEEE. CDR3 sequence (DNA): TGTGCCAGCAGCTTGGGGGACATCGATGAGCAGTTCTTC. Encoded protein: CASSLGDIDEQFF. The full variable domain, in which reference TRBV5-6 and TRBJ2-1 provide the parts outside the CDR3, is DAGVTQSPTHLIKTRGQQVTLRCSPKSGHDTVSWYQQALGQGPQFIFQYYEEEERQRGNFPDRFSGHQFPNYSSELNVNALLLGDSALYLCASSLGDIDEQFFGPGTRLTVL.

The chain employs TRBV10-2 and TRBJ2-1; 7 bases agree with TRBD2. Trimming removed 2 bases from V and 7 bases from J; junction bases left unmatched: 11. The germline V gene encodes CDR1 WSHSY and CDR2 SAAADI. The CDR3 totals 16 residues. The CDR3 is CASSEGVGRGGNEQFF. The CDR3 region has the DNA TGCGCCAGCAGTGAGGGCGTAGGGCGGGGAGGGAATGAGCAGTTCTTC.

The V and J genes are TRBV4-1 and TRBJ1-1; D call uncertain. Trimming left V 4 bases short and J 4 bases short, with 16 bases between. Germline CDR1 reads MGHRA; CDR2 reads YSYEKL. This CDR3 contains 15 residues. CDR3 protein: CASSPRGPVGTEAFF. The DNA for the CDR3 is TGCGCCAGCAGCCCCCGAGGCCCGGTTGGCACTGAAGCTTTCTTT.

This clone has just one count. This chain joins TRBV4-1 and TRBJ1-2, with 9 nucleotides matching TRBD1. The CDR3 extends over 17 amino acids. J lost 6 bases, V lost 0 bases, and 11 bases had no gene match. Germline values: CDR1 MGHRA, CDR2 YSYEKL. The DNA for the CDR3 is TGCGCCAGCAGCCAAGATTCGGGACAGGGTGTTATCAATGGCTACACCTTC. It is translated as CASSQDSGQGVINGYTF.

By proportion, this clone is medium-sized (0.01 to 0.1%). This chain connects TRBV2 to TRBJ1-6; no definite D call. Trimming cost V 1 base and J 8 bases, with 9 bases left between them. Per germline, CDR1 SNHLY and CDR2 FYNNEI. This CDR3 has 14 residues. CDR3 sequence reads: CASSEGQVYSPLHF. CDR3 nucleotides: TGTGCCAGCAGTGAAGGGCAGGTTTATTCACCCCTCCACTTT.

The chain carries TRBV29-1 and TRBJ2-7; 9 nucleotides agree with TRBD2. Germline V gene sequence: CDR1 SQVTM, CDR2 ANQGSEA. This CDR3 region has 13 residues. Germline trimming cut 2 bases from V and 5 bases from J; bases unmatched to any gene: 4. DNA for the CDR3: TGCAGCGTTGAACGCCTAGCGGGGAACGAGCAGTACTTC. Translating it yields CSVERLAGNEQYF.

This chain uses TRBV5-1 with TRBJ1-1, with a weak D call TRBD1 (6 bases). The germline V gene encodes CDR1 SGHRS and CDR2 YFSETQ. Trimming removed 2 bases from V and 4 bases from J, with 9 bases in between. CDR3 length: 13 residues. Written as DNA, the CDR3 is TGCGCCAGCAGCTTAACAGGGAGCACTGAAGCTTTCTTT. Translating it yields CASSLTGSTEAFF.

This clone counts as medium-sized. The chain carries TRBV9 and TRBJ1-1, with D possibly being TRBD1 (6 bases). Germline CDR1 reads SGDLS; CDR2 reads YYNGEE. The CDR3 has 14 amino acids. V was cut by 3 bases and J by 1 base, with 10 bases left in between. The CDR3 region has the DNA TGTGCCAGCAGCGCGCAACAGGGGAACACTGAAGCTTTCTTT. It specifies CASSAQQGNTEAFF.

This chain uses TRBV6-5 with TRBJ1-2, with 7 nucleotides matching TRBD1. The junction had 8 bases not matched to a gene; V was cut back by 8 bases and J by 8 bases. Per germline, CDR1 MNHEY and CDR2 SVGAGI. The length of the CDR3 is 12 residues. The DNA of the CDR3 is TGTGCCAGCGGGGCAGGGGGTTACGGCTACACCTTC. It is translated as CASGAGGYGYTF.

The chain employs TRBV4-2 and TRBJ2-7; 7 positions match TRBD2. The ends lost 1 base at V and 5 bases at J; junction bases unmatched: 8. Germline CDR1 and CDR2: LGHNA and YNFKEQ. CDR3 length: 15 amino acids. CDR3 in DNA: TGTGCCAGCAGCCAAGTTGCGGGGGAAGTAAACGAGCAGTACTTC. It encodes CASSQVAGEVNEQYF.

This chain connects TRBV4-1 to TRBJ1-1, with D uncertain. CDR1 and CDR2 (germline): MGHRA, YSYEKL. V lost 6 bases and J 4 bases, leaving 15 bases between the germline ends. This CDR3 has 14 amino acids. The CDR3 loop is CASSPGPTPTEAFF. In nucleotides, the CDR3 is TGCGCCAGCAGTCCCGGTCCCACCCCCACTGAAGCTTTCTTT.

The chain recombines TRBV11-2 with TRBJ1-3, with D hard to call. V lost 0 bases and J 4 bases, leaving 4 bases between the germline ends. The CDR3 totals 13 residues. In germline, CDR1 is SGHAT, CDR2 FQNNGV. CDR3 sequence: CASSLDGGNTIYF. DNA of the CDR3: TGTGCCAGCAGCTTAGATGGCGGAAACACCATATATTTT.

The rearrangement joins TRBV6-6 to TRBJ2-7, with no clear D. Per germline, CDR1 MNHNY and CDR2 SVGAGI (reference sequence). CDR3 length equals 11 residues. V gave up 5 bases and J gave up 6 bases, with 8 bases separating them. The CDR3 protein is CASSPKSEQYF. CDR3 bases: TGTGCCAGCAGTCCAAAATCCGAGCAGTACTTC.

This chain joins TRBV6-1 and TRBJ2-5; 10 positions match TRBD2. This CDR3 is built from 18 residues. The V segment lost 1 base and the J segment 5 bases; nucleotides outside the gene matches: 13. CDR1 is MNHNS, CDR2 SASEGT, per germline. The CDR3 nucleotides read TGTGCCAGCAGTGAAGTTGGGTGGGAGCGGGGGGGCCCCGAGACCCAGTACTTC. This codes for CASSEVGWERGGPETQYF.

This chain links TRBV7-6 with TRBJ1-2, with 10 bases identical to TRBD1. This CDR3 has 16 residues. V trimming: 5 bases; J trimming: 6 bases; junction bases outside the gene matches: 12. Germline loops: CDR1 SGHVS, CDR2 FNYEAQ. The CDR3 reads CASSPRQGADFDGYTF. In nucleotides, the CDR3 is TGTGCCAGCAGCCCACGACAGGGGGCGGATTTTGATGGCTACACCTTC.

The chain uses TRBV30 and TRBJ2-2; D is possibly TRBD1 (6 bases). The germline V gene has CDR1 GTSNPN and CDR2 SVGIG (reference sequence). This CDR3 comprises 15 residues. V was shortened by 2 bases and J by 2 bases, with 12 bases between the two germline ends. The CDR3 DNA reads as TGTGCCTGGAGTTCGGAACAGGGTAACACCGGGGAGCTGTTTTTT. Its protein product is CAWSSEQGNTGELFF.

The chain couples TRBV5-1 to TRBJ1-1; maybe TRBD1 (5 bases). V shed 1 base and J shed 5 bases, with 12 bases lying between them. Germline V gives CDR1 SGHRS, CDR2 YFSETQ. This CDR3 has 14 amino acids. The CDR3 bases are TGCGCCAGCAGCTTGTGGGGGGTAGAGACTGAAGCTTTCTTT. It codes for CASSLWGVETEAFF.